This T cell receptor (beta chain) comes out of a study of beta chain features in type 1 diabetes. Study outcomes and limitations: Healthy donors had naive, central memory and Treg TCRB repertoires that appeared less similar than those seen among patients.

The germline V and J ends were trimmed by 2 bases and 4 bases, with 9 bases remaining between them. Germline loops: CDR1 GTSNPN, CDR2 SVGIG (reference sequence). The CDR3 extends over 13 amino acids. Only a few counts were recorded for this clone. The antigen is undetermined. Expressed TCRB transcripts got sequenced, as all isolated RNA was reverse transcribed. Naive, central memory and regulatory T cell samples yielded about 4 million reads on average. Libraries were prepared by immunoSEQ multiplex PCR; TCRdb keeps only in-frame clonotypes and omits some of them. The profile covers about 620,000 clones, with around a sixth appearing a single time and approximately 0.099% taken by the ten largest.

The chain uses TRBV30 and TRBJ1-5; D possibly corresponds to TRBD1 (6 bases). This TCR was sampled from a man between 18 and 35 years old in good health. Sequenced input: naive CD4+ T cells from blood. CDR3 DNA sequence: TGTGCCTGGAGTCTCGACAGGAATCAGCCCCAGCATTTT. This encodes CAWSLDRNQPQHF.